Each of the 17 T cell receptor beta chains below was sequenced from the same sample in a study of T-cell reconstitution after alpha-beta-depleted transplantation in children. Construction of the TCRbeta library involved unique molecular identifiers. MiXCR was run by TCRdb on the PCR reads, yielding one entry per CDR3 protein. The repertoire holds more than 450,000 distinct CDR3 sequences, approximately 20% seen once, with 3.3% in the top ten. The sample consisted of PBMCs from the stem cell graft donor, taken from the stem cell graft. The receptors originated from a human donor who donated a stem cell graft to a child with acute lymphoblastic leukemia.

This clonotype was observed a few times. The V call is TRBV6-5, the J call TRBJ2-7; TRBD2 matches 12 bases. Losses at the gene ends were 2 bases for V and 6 bases for J; bases not matched to a gene: 8. Looked up from germline, CDR1 is MNHEY and CDR2 is SVGAGI. The CDR3 spans 16 residues. CDR3 in amino acids: CASSYGPSGRAGEQYF. CDR3 DNA: TGTGCCAGCAGTTACGGGCCTAGCGGGAGGGCCGGCGAGCAGTACTTC.

This chain connects TRBV5-6 to TRBJ2-5; D gene ambiguous. V was clipped by 1 base and J by 7 bases, with 17 bases between them. The CDR3 length is 15 residues. Germline loops: CDR1 SGHDT, CDR2 YYEEEE. The CDR3 nucleotides read TGTGCCAGCAGCTTGTATCCAGCCGAACCGGGGACCCAGTACTTC. Protein sequence: CASSLYPAEPGTQYF.

This clonotype occurred a few times. J is TRBJ2-5 and V is TRBV9; tentatively, D is TRBD1 (6 bases). CDR1 and CDR2 (germline): SGDLS, YYNGEE. This CDR3 is 15 amino acids long. Between the trimmed V and J ends, which lost 2 bases and 2 bases, there was a span of 13 bases. Here the CDR3 reads CASSVDRTEQETQYF. The CDR3 region has the DNA TGTGCCAGCAGCGTCGATAGGACAGAGCAAGAGACCCAGTACTTC.

This clonotype has just a few counts. The V and J genes are TRBV12-3 or TRBV12-4 and TRBJ2-1; the D gene is possibly TRBD2 (6 bases). V gave up 3 bases and J gave up 3 bases, with 18 bases separating them. There are 17 residues in the CDR3. Written as DNA, the CDR3 is TGTGCCAGCAGTTTGACGATCATGGACTATTACTACAATGAGCAGTTCTTC. Encoded protein: CASSLTIMDYYYNEQFF.

This chain joins TRBV2 and TRBJ1-1; D not certain. Trimming cost V 4 bases and J 5 bases, with 11 bases left between them. This CDR3 has 13 residues. CDR1 SNHLY and CDR2 FYNNEI come from the germline V gene. Here the CDR3 DNA reads TGTGCCAGCAGTGGGTTTTGGCAGACTGAAGCTTTCTTT. Its translation is CASSGFWQTEAFF.

In this sample, this clonotype turned up a few times. This chain joins TRBV27 and TRBJ2-7, with 7 bases matching TRBD1. The CDR3 has 14 residues. The V segment lost 1 base and the J segment 3 bases; nucleotides outside the gene matches: 3. Germline CDR1 MNHEY, CDR2 SMNVEV (reference sequence). This CDR3 is CASSLWRQGYEQYF. CDR3 bases: TGTGCCAGCAGTTTATGGAGACAGGGCTACGAGCAGTACTTC.

This clonotype was counted only a few times. J is TRBJ2-5 and V is TRBV20-1, with D possibly TRBD2 on 5 matching bases. The CDR3 has 15 residues. V lost 5 bases, J lost 4 bases, and 20 bases lay in between. Germline assignment: CDR1 DFQATT and CDR2 SNEGSKA (reference sequence). The CDR3 is CSAPPGLDEGETQYF. CDR3 bases: TGCAGTGCTCCTCCCGGTCTGGATGAGGGAGAGACCCAGTACTTC.

The gene calls are TRBV20-1 and TRBJ2-3; 9 bases are a match to TRBD1. Germline loops: CDR1 DFQATT, CDR2 SNEGSKA (reference sequence). The CDR3 is made up of 13 amino acids. J gave up 4 bases and V 8 bases, and 7 bases lay outside the gene matches. Here the CDR3 reads CSPIQGAADTQYF. The DNA of the CDR3 is TGCAGTCCCATACAGGGGGCCGCAGATACGCAGTATTTT.

This clonotype turned up a few times. CDR3 in DNA: TGTGCCAGCAGCCCGTGGACCGTTAATGAAAAACTGTTTTTT. Translated: CASSPWTVNEKLFF. V and J are TRBV3-1 and TRBJ1-4; D remains unclear. V gave up 4 bases and J gave up 4 bases, with 10 bases separating them. This CDR3 region has 14 residues. Germline CDR1 reads LGHDT; CDR2 reads YNNKEL (reference sequence).

This chain connects TRBV11-3 to TRBJ2-1, with D tentatively TRBD2 (7 bases). The CDR3 totals 14 residues. CDR1 and CDR2 from the germline V gene are SGHNT and YENEEA. V gave up 8 bases and J gave up 8 bases, with 19 bases separating them. CDR3 residues: CASSAEGGGDEQFF. The CDR3 DNA sequence: TGTGCCAGCTCCGCGGAAGGAGGGGGGGATGAGCAGTTCTTC.

The chain has TRBV23-1 and TRBJ2-7; the match to TRBD2 covers 7 bases. TRBV23-1 is annotated as an ORF whose role is uncertain. This CDR3 region has 16 residues. J lost 2 bases, V lost 2 bases, and 9 bases had no gene match. The chain's CDR3 is CASSQPILAKAYEQYF. CDR3 DNA: TGCGCCAGCAGTCAACCGATACTAGCGAAGGCCTACGAGCAGTACTTC.

This clonotype was observed many times. The V and J genes are TRBV3-1 and TRBJ1-2, with D possibly matching TRBD1 (6 bases). The length of the CDR3 is 13 residues. Looked up from germline, CDR1 is LGHDT and CDR2 is YNNKEL (reference sequence). Trimming removed 3 bases from V and 2 bases from J, with 7 bases in between. Written as DNA, the CDR3 is TGTGCCAGCAGCCAGGGGGCAAACTATGGCTACACCTTC. It encodes CASSQGANYGYTF.

The chain has TRBV7-8 and TRBJ1-1, with unresolved D. This CDR3 has 15 amino acids. Germline CDR1 and CDR2: SGHVS and FQNEAQ. Trimming cost V 0 bases and J 6 bases, with 14 bases left between them. CDR3 region: CASSLAMGSGAEAFF. In nucleotides, the CDR3 is TGTGCCAGCAGCTTAGCGATGGGCTCGGGCGCTGAAGCTTTCTTT. Looking up the rest from reference TRBV7-8 and TRBJ1-1 gives the full variable domain: GAGVSQSPRYKVAKRGQDVALRCDPISGHVSLFWYQQALGQGPEFLTYFQNEAQLDKSGLPSDRFFAERPEGSVSTLKIQRTQQEDSAVYLCASSLAMGSGAEAFFGQGTRLTVV.

This clonotype was counted a few times. The V call is TRBV27, the J call TRBJ1-5; possible D gene TRBD1, 5 bases. Germline loops: CDR1 MNHEY, CDR2 SMNVEV (reference sequence). V dropped 0 bases and J dropped 7 bases, with 10 bases sitting between them. The CDR3 sequence is 14 residues long. CDR3 DNA sequence: TGTGCCAGCAGTTTATCAGTAGGGGTCCAGCCCCAGCATTTT. Translation: CASSLSVGVQPQHF.

This clonotype was seen a handful of times. This chain joins TRBV7-9 and TRBJ2-1; 7 positions match TRBD2. CDR3 length equals 15 residues. Germline V gene sequence: CDR1 SEHNR, CDR2 FQNEAQ (reference sequence). After removal of 5 bases from V and 5 bases from J, the junction contained 9 bases not matched to a gene. Written as DNA, the CDR3 is TGTGCCAGCAGCCTGAGCGGGATCACCGACAATGAGCAGTTCTTC. Translating gives CASSLSGITDNEQFF. Looking up the rest from reference TRBV7-9 and TRBJ2-1 gives the full variable domain: DTGVSQNPRHKITKRGQNVTFRCDPISEHNRLYWYRQTLGQGPEFLTYFQNEAQLEKSRLLSDRFSAERPKGSFSTLEIQRTEQGDSAMYLCASSLSGITDNEQFFGPGTRLTVL.

Here the CDR3 reads CASQGWDTQYF. CDR3 DNA sequence: TGTGCCAGTCAAGGGTGGGATACGCAGTATTTT. The rearrangement joins TRBV12-3 or TRBV12-4 to TRBJ2-3; D not resolved. V lost 9 bases and J 6 bases, leaving 10 bases between the germline ends. The CDR3 is made up of 11 amino acids.

V usage is TRBV27 and J usage is TRBJ2-3; 9 nucleotides match TRBD2. The V segment lost 8 bases and the J segment 0 bases; nucleotides outside the gene matches: 6. The germline CDR1 and CDR2 sequences are MNHEY and SMNVEV (reference sequence). CDR3 length: 15 amino acids. CDR3 amino acids: CASHPSGRSTDTQYF. CDR3 coding DNA: TGTGCCAGCCACCCGAGCGGGAGGAGCACAGATACGCAGTATTTT.